Sequencing of this TCR beta chain was carried out in a study of CD8 T cells in ankylosing spondylitis. Study-level findings and limits: Relatively scarce in peripheral blood, disease-linked clones were CD8+. Blood from ankylosing spondylitis patients appeared to carry a characteristic roughly eight-variant TCR beta motif.

Germline V gene sequence: CDR1 SEHNR, CDR2 FQNEAQ (reference sequence). Trimming removed 2 bases from V and 3 bases from J, with 17 bases in between. The CDR3 contains 17 residues. This clonotype appeared a few times. Its matching antigen is unknown. TCRdb independently ran MiXCR on the 5' RACE reads; one entry per CDR3 protein. The repertoire holds about 150,000 distinct CDR3 sequences, with around two fifths as singletons. This receptor was obtained from a male donor with ankylosing spondylitis. The J gene is TRBJ2-1, the V gene TRBV7-9, with D possibly TRBD2 on 5 matching bases. Sequenced: synovial fluid, either unsorted or a sorted T cell fraction (not recorded which). The chain's CDR3 is CASSLFRTSHHYNEQFF. Here the CDR3 DNA reads TGTGCCAGCAGCTTATTTAGGACTTCGCACCACTACAATGAGCAGTTCTTC. Supplemented by reference TRBV7-9 and TRBJ2-1, the full variable domain reads DTGVSQNPRHKITKRGQNVTFRCDPISEHNRLYWYRQTLGQGPEFLTYFQNEAQLEKSRLLSDRFSAERPKGSFSTLEIQRTEQGDSAMYLCASSLFRTSHHYNEQFFGPGTRLTVL.